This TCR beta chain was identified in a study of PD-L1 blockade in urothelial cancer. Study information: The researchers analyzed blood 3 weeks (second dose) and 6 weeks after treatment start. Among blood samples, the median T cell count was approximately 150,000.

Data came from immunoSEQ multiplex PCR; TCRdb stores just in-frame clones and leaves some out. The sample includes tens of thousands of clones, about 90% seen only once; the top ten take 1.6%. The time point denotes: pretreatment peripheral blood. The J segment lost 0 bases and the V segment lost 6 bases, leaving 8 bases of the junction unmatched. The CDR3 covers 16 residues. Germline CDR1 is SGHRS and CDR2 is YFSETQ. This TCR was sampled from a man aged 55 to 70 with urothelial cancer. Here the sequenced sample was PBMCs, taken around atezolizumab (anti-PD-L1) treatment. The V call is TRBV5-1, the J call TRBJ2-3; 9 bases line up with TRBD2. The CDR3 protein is CASNRGSGGSTDTQYF. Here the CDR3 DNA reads TGCGCCAGCAACAGAGGCAGCGGGGGGAGCACAGATACGCAGTATTTT.